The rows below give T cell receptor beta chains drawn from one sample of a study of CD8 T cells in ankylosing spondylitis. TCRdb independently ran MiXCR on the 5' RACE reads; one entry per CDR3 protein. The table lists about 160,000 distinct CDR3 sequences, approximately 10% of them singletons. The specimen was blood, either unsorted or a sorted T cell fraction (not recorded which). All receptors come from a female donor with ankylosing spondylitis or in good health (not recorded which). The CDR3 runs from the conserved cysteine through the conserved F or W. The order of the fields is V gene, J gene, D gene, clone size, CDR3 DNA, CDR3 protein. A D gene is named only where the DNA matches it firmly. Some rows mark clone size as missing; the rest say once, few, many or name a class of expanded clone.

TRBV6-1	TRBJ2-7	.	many	TGTGCCAGCACCGGGACTGAAAGCGACGAGCAGTACTTC	CASTGTESDEQYF
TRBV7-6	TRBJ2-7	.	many	TGTGCCAGCAGCTTAGGTGGCACATCCTACGAGCAGTACTTC	CASSLGGTSYEQYF
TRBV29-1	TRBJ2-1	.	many	TGCAGCGTCACAGGCCTCTACAATGAGCAGTTCTTC	CSVTGLYNEQFF
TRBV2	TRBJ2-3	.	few	TGTGCCAGCAGTGGCAGGGGAATCCCCCGCGCAGATACGCAGTATTTT	CASSGRGIPRADTQYF
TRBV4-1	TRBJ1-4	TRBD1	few	TGCGCCAGCAGGAGCACAGGGGGACATGCAACTAATGAAAAACTGTTTTTT	CASRSTGGHATNEKLFF
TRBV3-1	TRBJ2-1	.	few	TGTGCCAGCAGCCACAGTCAAGGTGGATTTACCCCTTTGAATGAGCAGTTCTTC	CASSHSQGGFTPLNEQFF
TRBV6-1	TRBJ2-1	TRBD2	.	TGTGCCAGCAGCACCGAGACTAGCGGGGCTTATGAGCAGTTCTTC	CASSTETSGAYEQFF
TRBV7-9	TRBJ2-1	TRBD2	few	TGTGCCATACCGGGACTAGCGGGAGGCTACAATGAGCAGTTCTTC	CAIPGLAGGYNEQFF
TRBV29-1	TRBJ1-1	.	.	TGCAGCGGCGCAGAGAACACTGAAGCTTTCTTT	CSGAENTEAFF
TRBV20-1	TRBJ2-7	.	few	TGCAGTGCTAGATCTGGGCGGCAGGCCTCCTACGAGCAGTACTTC	CSARSGRQASYEQYF
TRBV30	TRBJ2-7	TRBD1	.	TGTGCCTGGAATCCGACAGGGACCTACGAGCAGTACTTC	CAWNPTGTYEQYF
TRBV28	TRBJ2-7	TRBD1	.	TGTGCCAGCAGTTTATCCGACAGGGGAGAGCAGTACTTC	CASSLSDRGEQYF
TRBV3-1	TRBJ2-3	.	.	TGTGCCAGCAGCCTGGAGGGAGTGACGAATACGCAGTATTTT	CASSLEGVTNTQYF
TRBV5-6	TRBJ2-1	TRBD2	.	TGTGCCAGCAGACAAGAGACGGGGCTAGCGGCCTACAATGAGCAGTTCTTC	CASRQETGLAAYNEQFF
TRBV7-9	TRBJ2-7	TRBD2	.	TGTGCCAGCAGCTCAAGTAGCGGGAGGGCATCCTACGAGCAGTACTTC	CASSSSSGRASYEQYF
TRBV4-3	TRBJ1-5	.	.	TGCGCCAGCAGCCAGTCGGGGGGGGCAGACCAGCATTTT	CASSQSGGADQHF
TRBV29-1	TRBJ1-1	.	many	TGCAGCGTCCCGGACGGACAGAGGGAAGCTTTCTTT	CSVPDGQREAFF
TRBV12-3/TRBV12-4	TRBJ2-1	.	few	TGTGCCAGCAGTCCCTGGGATATCAACAGGAATGAGCAGTTCTTC	CASSPWDINRNEQFF
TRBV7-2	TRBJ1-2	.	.	TGTGCCAGCTGGGGCCAGATCTATGGCTACACCTTC	CASWGQIYGYTF
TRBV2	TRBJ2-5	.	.	TGTGCCAGCAGGCCCCGGGACACGTGGGAGACCCAGTACTTC	CASRPRDTWETQYF
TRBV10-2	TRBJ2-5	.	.	TGCGCCAGCAGTGAAGCGAGGGGCCTGGGGGAGACCCAGTACTTC	CASSEARGLGETQYF
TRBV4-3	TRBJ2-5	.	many	TGCGCCAGCAGCCAAGATTACGGACCCAAGAAGACCCAGTACTTC	CASSQDYGPKKTQYF
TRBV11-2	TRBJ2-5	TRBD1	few	TGTGCCAGCAGCTCCCCTTCCAGGGGGTTGGAGACCCAGTACTTC	CASSSPSRGLETQYF
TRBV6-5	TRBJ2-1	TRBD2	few	TGTGCCAGCAGTTACGGGACTAGCGCTGGCCGCTACAATGAGCAGTTCTTC	CASSYGTSAGRYNEQFF
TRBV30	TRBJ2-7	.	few	TGTGCCTGGAGTGTATCCAGGAAGCAGTACTTC	CAWSVSRKQYF
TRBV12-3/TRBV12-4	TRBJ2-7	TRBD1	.	TGTGCCAGCAGTTACGGGACAGGGGAGATCTACGAGCAGTACTTC	CASSYGTGEIYEQYF
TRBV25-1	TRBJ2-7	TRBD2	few	TGTGCCAGCAGTGAATACCTAGCGGGAGTAGTCTACGAGCAGTACTTC	CASSEYLAGVVYEQYF
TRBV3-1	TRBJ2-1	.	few	TGTGCCAGCAGCCCCACCCTCCCCCGAGCCTCCTACAATGAGCAGTTCTTC	CASSPTLPRASYNEQFF
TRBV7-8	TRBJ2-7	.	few	TGTGCCAGCAGCTTACTGGGAAACGAGCAGTACTTC	CASSLLGNEQYF
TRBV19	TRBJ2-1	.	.	TGTGCCAGTAGTATAGATCTCACGGGGGCGGATGAGCAGTTCTTC	CASSIDLTGADEQFF
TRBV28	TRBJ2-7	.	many	TGTGCCAGCAGTTTAAAGGGACCGATCTACGAGCAGTACTTC	CASSLKGPIYEQYF
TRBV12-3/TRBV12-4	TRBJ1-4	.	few	TGTGCCAGCAGCCCCGACAGGTTTAATGAAAAACTGTTTTTT	CASSPDRFNEKLFF
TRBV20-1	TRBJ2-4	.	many	TGCAGTGTCCCGGTCGGGGTTCACGAGTACTTC	CSVPVGVHEYF
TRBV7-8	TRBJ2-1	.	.	TGTGCCAGCAGCGGAGCGGAGGACAATGAGCAGTTCTTC	CASSGAEDNEQFF
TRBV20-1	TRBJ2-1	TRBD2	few	TGCAGTGCTCCCAGCGGGAGGGTATACAATGAGCAGTTCTTC	CSAPSGRVYNEQFF
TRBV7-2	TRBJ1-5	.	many	TGTGCCAGCAGCTTTGGACCATACCATAGCAATCAGCCCCAGCATTTT	CASSFGPYHSNQPQHF
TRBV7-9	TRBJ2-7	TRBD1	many	TGTGCCAGCAGCCCCTGGGACAGGGCGCTGAACTACGAGCAGTACTTC	CASSPWDRALNYEQYF
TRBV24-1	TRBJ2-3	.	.	TGTGCCACCAGTGGGGGTAACACAGATACGCAGTATTTT	CATSGGNTDTQYF
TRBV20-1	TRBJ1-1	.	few	TGCAGTGCCGGCGGGGAGGCGGGCACTGAAGCTTTCTTT	CSAGGEAGTEAFF
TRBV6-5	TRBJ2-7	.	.	TGTGCCAGCAGTTACCTAAGCTCCTACGAGCAGTACTTC	CASSYLSSYEQYF
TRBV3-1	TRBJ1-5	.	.	TGTGCCAGCAGCCAAACGGGTAATAGCAATCAGCCCCAGCATTTT	CASSQTGNSNQPQHF
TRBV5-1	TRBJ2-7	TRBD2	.	TGCGCCAGCAGCTTCGTCGCTAGCGGGAGCGACGAGCAGTACTTC	CASSFVASGSDEQYF
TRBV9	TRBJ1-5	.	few	TGTGCCAGCAGCCCCCGGTCCGGGTGGCAGCCCCAGCATTTT	CASSPRSGWQPQHF
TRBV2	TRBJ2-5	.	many	TGTGCCAGCCTGGGAACGGAGACCCAGTACTTC	CASLGTETQYF
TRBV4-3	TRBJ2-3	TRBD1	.	TGCGCCAGCAGCCAAGACAGGGGGAGTTCAACAGATACGCAGTATTTT	CASSQDRGSSTDTQYF
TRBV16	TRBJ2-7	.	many	TGTGCCAGCAGCCAGAGAGCGGGTAGCTCCTACGAGCAGTACTTC	CASSQRAGSSYEQYF
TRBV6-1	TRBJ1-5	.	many	TGTGCCAGCAGTGAAGCGACCAGCCCGGCCTATCAGCCCCAGCATTTT	CASSEATSPAYQPQHF
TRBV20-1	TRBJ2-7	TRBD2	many	TGCAGTGCTACGCGCGGACTAGCGGGGGACTCCTACGAGCAGTACTTC	CSATRGLAGDSYEQYF
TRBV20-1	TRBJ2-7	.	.	TGCAGTGCTAGTGTGGCTAGCGCGGGCGAGCAGTACTTC	CSASVASAGEQYF
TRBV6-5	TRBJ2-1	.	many	TGTGCCAGCAGTTATCGACAGGTGAATAATGAGCAGTTCTTC	CASSYRQVNNEQFF
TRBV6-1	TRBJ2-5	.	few	TGTGCCAGCTTTGGGAGCCCACAAGAGACCCAGTACTTC	CASFGSPQETQYF
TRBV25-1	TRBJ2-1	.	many	TGTGCCAGCAGGCTAGGGTATGAGCAGTTCTTC	CASRLGYEQFF